This T cell receptor (beta chain) was retrieved from a study of CD8 T cells in Susac syndrome (dated by TCRdb to the late 2010s). About the investigation overall: Among the Susac syndrome patients who were sequenced, clinically active disease was present in about 6 and clinical remission was observed in fewer than 10. CD8+ T cell repertoire clonality was compared between more than 9 healthy donors, around 14 Susac syndrome patients and around 16 multiple sclerosis patients. At blood withdrawal, Susac syndrome patients were therapy-naive, treated with corticosteroids (with IVIg additionally given to some), or treated with IVIg alone. The study used repertoire sequencing to test whether antigen drove CD8+ T cell activation and differentiation in Susac syndrome. Study-level results and caveats: Clonal expansion was seen in Susac syndrome CD8+ repertoires, peaking in CD8+ TEMRA cells and being greater in clinically active patients than in remitting ones. The number of individuals in the TCR sequencing and HLA analysis was recognized as being relatively small. In the total CD8+ and CD8+ TEMRA repertoires, 15 to 20 and five Susac-specific public clones, respectively, were identified.

Per the germline V gene, SQVTM is the CDR1 and ANQGSEA is the CDR2. The CDR3 goes from the cysteine to the phenylalanine over 12 residues. Only the CDR3 region is kept as DNA, spanning 36 bases read in frame from base 1. Ends trimmed: V by 5 bases, J by 7 bases; bases unmatched to a gene: 3. Details on this clonotype: Its antigen is not yet known. The input lacks base qualities; no much larger clone sits a single base away.

RNA was extracted using the RNeasy kit, and about 0.45 to 1 ug of the RNA was reverse transcribed with random hexamers. The immunoSEQ multiplex PCR assay, which covers 54 Vbeta and 13 Jbeta segments, was used to amplify TCR beta CDR3 regions. To correct PCR amplification bias, a synthetic template baseline was used for both primer optimization and computational correction. On the study's bioinformatics: Only productive sequences were kept, with reads annotated to V, D and J genes according to IMGT and analyzed in immunoSEQ Analyzer. Clonality was computed as one minus Shannon entropy normalized by log2 of the number of productive unique sequences. Public and private clones were assessed among the 100 most prevalent clones of each patient and control. Clones were defined as Susac-specific if absent from the healthy and MS cohorts, from around 1,000 published viral clones and from other ImmuneACCESS disease sequences. TCRdb redid the processing of the public reads, applying fastp at Q25 and MiXCR, and retained in-frame beta chains. Every distinct CDR3 protein forms one entry, paired with its most common genes and DNA. These V and J calls derive from TCRdb rather than the authors' analysis. The sample records about 100,000 distinct CDR3 sequences, 95% of which are singletons. Of the sample, approximately 0.33% is held by the ten largest clones.

High-throughput TCR beta sequencing profiled peripheral blood CD8+ and CD4+ T cells from healthy donors, Susac syndrome patients and multiple sclerosis patients. Recently defined diagnostic criteria for definite or probable disease were met by the Susac syndrome patients. Bulk CD8+ and CD4+ T cells were purified by magnetic negative isolation, while CD8+ TEMRA cells were enriched using FACS. Blood was collected in EDTA tubes and processed within 24 hours, with PBMCs isolated through density gradient centrifugation. PBMCs destined for TCR sequencing were cryopreserved in liquid nitrogen and later thawed in a 37 °C water bath. The sorted or isolated CD4+, CD8+ and CD8+ TEMRA cells reached a purity of at least 90%.

This clonotype was obtained from a human donor with Susac syndrome. Input material: CD8+ T cells from PBMCs. The chain uses TRBV29-1 and TRBJ1-4; the junction holds 8 bases that match TRBD1. This receptor has the CDR3 CSVLRGPEKLFF. The DNA reads as follows: TGCAGCGTTCTCAGGGGGCCTGAAAAACTGTTTTTT.